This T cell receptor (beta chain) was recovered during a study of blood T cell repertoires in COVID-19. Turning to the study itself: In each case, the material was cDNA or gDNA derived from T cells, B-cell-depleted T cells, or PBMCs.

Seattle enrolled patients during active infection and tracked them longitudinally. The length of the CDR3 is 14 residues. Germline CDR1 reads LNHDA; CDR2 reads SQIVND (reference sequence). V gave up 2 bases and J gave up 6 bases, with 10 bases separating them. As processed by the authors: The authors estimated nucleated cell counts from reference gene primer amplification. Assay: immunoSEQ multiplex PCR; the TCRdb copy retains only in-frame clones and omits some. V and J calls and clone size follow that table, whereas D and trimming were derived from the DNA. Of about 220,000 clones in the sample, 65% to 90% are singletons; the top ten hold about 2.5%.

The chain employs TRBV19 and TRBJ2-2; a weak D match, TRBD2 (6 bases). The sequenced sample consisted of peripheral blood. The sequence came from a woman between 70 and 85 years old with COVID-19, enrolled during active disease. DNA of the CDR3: TGTGCCAGTAGTATACCGGGGGTGCCCGGGGAGCTGTTTTTT. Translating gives CASSIPGVPGELFF.